The following is a T cell receptor (beta chain) sequence with its context. PCR employed 60 Vbeta and 13 Jbeta primers. Assay used: immunoSEQ multiplex PCR; TCRdb lists only in-frame clones, some missing. There are 120,000 or so clones in the sample; around three quarters occur only once, and 3.4% lies in the top ten. The entry originates in a study of cytomegalovirus exposure and HLA in healthy donors. The germline V and J ends were trimmed by 5 bases and 2 bases, with 10 bases remaining between them. The germline V gene has CDR1 MDHEN and CDR2 SYDVKM. The CDR3 length is 13 residues. The origin of this receptor is a man aged 25-45 years in good health and CMV-seronegative. The chain is built from TRBV28 and TRBJ2-7; maybe TRBD2 (6 bases). The specimen was PBMCs. CDR3 nucleotide sequence: TGTGCCAGCAGTCTCTCTAGCGCCTACGAGCAGTACTTC. Translation gives CASSLSSAYEQYF.